These 10 T cell receptor beta chains came from one sample sequenced in a study of T-cell reconstitution after alpha-beta-depleted transplantation in children. TCRbeta library preparation incorporated unique molecular identifiers. TCRdb fed the PCR reads into MiXCR, producing one record per CDR3 protein. The table lists 700,000 to 950,000 distinct CDR3 sequences, around 17% of them singletons. The source was PBMCs, mostly from graft donor cells, collected 360 days after TCRalphabeta/CD19-depleted stem cell transplant. These receptors were obtained from a male patient younger than 18 who had a stem cell transplant for acute lymphoblastic leukemia, so the T cells may come from the graft donor.

The chain links TRBV7-9 to TRBJ2-1; 10 nucleotides line up with TRBD2. V was clipped by 8 bases and J by 6 bases; unmatched bases: 13. In germline, CDR1 is SEHNR, CDR2 FQNEAQ (reference sequence). This CDR3 has 16 amino acids. The CDR3 reads CASARDGLAGVNEQFF. The CDR3 DNA reads TGTGCCAGCGCCCGCGACGGGCTAGCGGGAGTCAATGAGCAGTTCTTC.

A few counts support this clonotype. This sequence joins TRBV5-1 and TRBJ2-3; the D gene is possibly TRBD2 (6 bases). Per the germline V gene, CDR1 is SGHRS and CDR2 is YFSETQ. The CDR3 has 12 residues. The germline V and J ends were trimmed by 4 bases and 8 bases, with 11 bases remaining between them. The CDR3 reads CASSPAGATQYF. The CDR3 bases are TGCGCCAGCAGCCCAGCGGGCGCTACGCAGTATTTT.

The V and J genes are TRBV7-8 and TRBJ1-5; D call uncertain. Germline V gene lookup returns CDR1 SGHVS and CDR2 FQNEAQ. Trimming cost V 5 bases and J 3 bases, with 14 bases left between them. The CDR3 length is 15 residues. For the CDR3, the DNA is TGTGCCAGCAGCCCCCGGATCGGGAACAATCAGCCCCAGCATTTT. Translating it yields CASSPRIGNNQPQHF.

The table lists this clonotype with a few counts. The rearrangement uses TRBV15 and TRBJ2-1, with TRBD1 matching over 9 bases. CDR3 size: 17 residues. Germline CDR1 and CDR2: LNHNV and YYDKDF (reference sequence). Germline trimming cut 2 bases from V and 4 bases from J; bases unmatched to any gene: 9. CDR3: CATSRKLHRGRYNEQFF. The CDR3 DNA reads TGTGCCACCAGCAGAAAACTTCACAGGGGGCGTTACAATGAGCAGTTCTTC.

The CDR3 sequence is CASSAGTDIPDTQYF. CDR3 coding DNA: TGCGCCAGCAGCGCCGGGACAGATATACCAGATACGCAGTATTTT. This chain connects TRBV10-1 to TRBJ2-3, with TRBD1 identical over 7 bases. The CDR3 extends over 15 amino acids. Germline lookup yields CDR1 WNHNN and CDR2 SYGVQD (reference sequence). After removal of 6 bases from V and 4 bases from J, the junction contained 10 bases not matched to a gene.

This clonotype was detected a few times. This rearrangement joins TRBV25-1 to TRBJ2-7; no firm D call. Germline-derived CDR1 and CDR2 are MGHDK and SYGVNS. V gave up 2 bases and J gave up 0 bases, with 8 bases separating them. The CDR3 loop spans 14 amino acids. Here the CDR3 reads CASSEGSSSYEQYF. The DNA for the CDR3 is TGTGCCAGCAGTGAAGGTAGCAGCTCCTACGAGCAGTACTTC.

This clonotype was recorded at least ten times. As the CDR3 is not closed by the conserved phenylalanine or tryptophan, this likely results from a read error. It is unclear where the CDR3 begins or ends on the DNA, so no DNA is shown, and the CDR3 is as TCRdb lists it. V is TRBV18 and J is TRBJ2-7; TRBD1, the table's D call, lacks a check against the DNA. Germline V CDR1 and CDR2: KGHSH, LQKENI. The CDR3 length is 11 residues, termini included. This CDR3 is CASSQPGQVAL.

This clonotype was found a few times. The V and J genes are TRBV7-9 and TRBJ2-5, with D uncertain. V gave up 1 base and J gave up 0 bases, with 9 bases separating them. Germline values: CDR1 SEHNR, CDR2 FQNEAQ (reference sequence). The length of the CDR3 is 15 residues. Written as DNA, the CDR3 is TGTGCCAGCAGCTTAGACACGGGTTACCAAGAGACCCAGTACTTC. The encoded protein is CASSLDTGYQETQYF.

This clonotype was observed a handful of times. The J gene is TRBJ2-1, the V gene TRBV6-4, with 13 bases aligning to TRBD2. The CDR3 runs 20 residues. Trimming took 0 bases from V and 2 from J; bases not matched to a gene: 10. The germline V gene encodes CDR1 MRHNA and CDR2 SNTAGT. The chain's CDR3 is CASSDSHWTSGRGAYNEQFF. CDR3 sequence (DNA): TGTGCCAGCAGTGACTCCCACTGGACTAGCGGGAGAGGGGCCTACAATGAGCAGTTCTTC.

On this clonotype: At one of its ends the junction is not consistent with the germline gene, which may arise from a read error. The rearrangement joins TRBV20-1 to TRBJ2-7, with D maybe TRBD2 (5 bases). The CDR3 has 15 residues. The germline V gene encodes CDR1 DFQATT and CDR2 SNEGSKA (reference sequence). Written as DNA, the CDR3 is TGCTGTGCTAGAGAGCCTAGCTACCGTTCGCTAGAGCAGTACTTC. Protein sequence: CCAREPSYRSLEQYF.